These 16 T cell receptor beta chains were sequenced from one sample in a study of blood T cell repertoires in COVID-19. The repertoire was sequenced with immunoSEQ multiplex PCR; TCRdb's copy has only in-frame clones and lacks some. There are a few hundred thousand clones in the sample; roughly 80% occur only once, and 3.4% lies in the top ten. The specimen was peripheral blood. These receptors came from a woman younger than 30 with acute or convalescent COVID-19.

V usage is TRBV6-6 and J usage is TRBJ1-5; D ambiguous. This CDR3 is 13 amino acids long. V was cut by 8 bases and J by 11 bases, with 19 bases left in between. In germline, CDR1 is MNHNY, CDR2 SVGAGI (reference sequence). CDR3 coding DNA: TGTGCCAGCTTGGGAGGGTTAGGGTCGGCCCAGCATTTT. Translating gives CASLGGLGSAQHF.

The V and J genes are TRBV6-5 and TRBJ1-1, with a possible D match to TRBD1 (5 bases). CDR1 and CDR2 from the germline V gene are MNHEY and SVGAGI. This CDR3 contains 15 residues. V was pared by 2 bases and J by 9 bases, with 19 bases between. CDR3 sequence (DNA): TGTGCCAGCAGTTACCTCTCCCCCGGGGGACCAAAAGCTTTCTTT. Translation gives CASSYLSPGGPKAFF.

The V call is TRBV7-3, the J call TRBJ2-1; the D gene is possibly TRBD1 (6 bases). V dropped 5 bases and J dropped 5 bases, with 19 bases sitting between them. The CDR3 is 16 amino acids. The germline gives CDR1 SGHTA, CDR2 FQGTGA. CDR3 bases: TGTGCCAGCAGCCAGGGGAAAGGGACGGCTAACAATGAGCAGTTCTTC. This gives the protein CASSQGKGTANNEQFF.

This chain connects TRBV19 to TRBJ2-6; possible D gene TRBD1, 5 bases. Trimming removed 6 bases from V and 1 base from J, with 22 bases in between. The CDR3 is 19 amino acids. Germline CDR1 LNHDA, CDR2 SQIVND (reference sequence). The CDR3 region has the DNA TGTGCCAGTAGCCTGTACCTCTATATAGGGGTATCTGGGGCCAACGTCCTGACTTTC. Its protein product is CASSLYLYIGVSGANVLTF.

V and J are TRBV27 and TRBJ2-7, with D possibly TRBD2 on 7 matching bases. The CDR3 extends over 15 amino acids. CDR1 is MNHEY and CDR2 is SMNVEV in the germline V gene (reference sequence). The V end lost 5 bases, the J end lost 5 bases, and 19 bases lay between the germline ends. CDR3 region: CASSRGRREPHEQYF. CDR3 DNA sequence: TGTGCCAGCAGTAGGGGGAGGCGGGAGCCTCACGAGCAGTACTTC.

This clone appeared a single time. This CDR3 is CASSPSGGAGSPLHF. CDR3 DNA: TGTGCCAGCAGCCCCAGCGGGGGTGCGGGTTCACCCCTCCACTTT. This sequence joins TRBV7-3 and TRBJ1-6; possibly TRBD1 for D (5 bases). This CDR3 comprises 15 residues. With 5 bases removed from V and 9 bases from J, the gap between germline ends came to 17 bases. Germline loops: CDR1 SGHTA, CDR2 FQGTGA.

The V call is TRBV5-1, the J call TRBJ2-7; D is unclear. CDR1 SGHRS and CDR2 YFSETQ come from the germline V gene. Trimming took off 4 bases at V and 6 bases at J, with 11 bases between the two ends. This CDR3 contains 12 residues. The CDR3 region is CASSVESGEQYF. The CDR3, as DNA: TGCGCCAGCAGCGTTGAATCGGGCGAGCAGTACTTC. The complete variable domain, with remaining parts taken from reference TRBV5-1 and TRBJ2-7, reads KAGVTQTPRYLIKTRGQQVTLSCSPISGHRSVSWYQQTPGQGLQFLFEYFSETQRNKGNFPGRFSGRQFSNSRSEMNVSTLELGDSALYLCASSVESGEQYFGPGTRLTVT.

This clone was seen once. This chain uses TRBV6-5 with TRBJ1-2, with 7 bases that match TRBD1. With 0 bases clipped from V and 4 bases from J, the junction kept 5 bases outside the gene matches. Looked up from germline, CDR1 is MNHEY and CDR2 is SVGAGI. The CDR3 loop spans 15 amino acids. The CDR3 reads CASSYSQGVGYGYTF. CDR3 DNA: TGTGCCAGCAGTTACTCGCAGGGGGTGGGCTATGGCTACACCTTC.

This clone was counted between two and nine times. The V and J genes are TRBV4-3 and TRBJ1-1; a possible D gene is TRBD1 (6 bases). Germline lookup yields CDR1 LGHNA and CDR2 YSLEER. The CDR3 sequence is 16 residues long. The ends were cut back, 3 bases at V and 1 base at J, with 15 bases in the middle. CDR3 region: CASSHVTGGTNTEAFF. CDR3 nucleotide sequence: TGCGCCAGCAGCCACGTTACGGGGGGCACGAACACTGAAGCTTTCTTT.

The chain employs TRBV7-9 and TRBJ2-1; 8 positions agree with TRBD1. Unmatched junction bases numbered 10, after V lost 0 bases and J lost 12 bases. This CDR3 region has 15 residues. The germline gives CDR1 SEHNR, CDR2 FQNEAQ (reference sequence). The CDR3 loop reads CASSLAAAGGAGQFF. The CDR3 DNA reads TGTGCCAGCAGCTTAGCAGCCGCAGGGGGCGCCGGGCAGTTCTTC.

The V gene is TRBV7-9, the J gene TRBJ2-3; TRBD2 matches at 8 bases. V gave up 3 bases and J gave up 3 bases; unmatched junction bases: 8. CDR1 and CDR2 (germline): SEHNR, FQNEAQ (reference sequence). CDR3 length equals 16 residues. The CDR3 nucleotides read TGTGCCAGCAGCTTTCCTGCCGGCGGGGGGACAGATACGCAGTATTTT. Translated: CASSFPAGGGTDTQYF.

This clone has just one count. This chain uses TRBV28 with TRBJ2-7; D may be TRBD2 (6 bases). The CDR3 totals 15 residues. Per the germline V gene, CDR1 is MDHEN and CDR2 is SYDVKM. Trimming cost V 6 bases and J 6 bases, with 21 bases left between them. The CDR3 sequence: CASSQTRGLSGEQYF. CDR3 in DNA: TGTGCCAGCAGCCAAACCCGCGGTCTTAGCGGCGAGCAGTACTTC.

The chain is built from TRBV28 and TRBJ1-2, with D maybe TRBD1 (6 bases). V was trimmed by 1 base and J by 4 bases, leaving 19 bases between them. Germline loops: CDR1 MDHEN, CDR2 SYDVKM. This CDR3 has 17 amino acids. CDR3 amino acids: CASSLLQIPQGTYGYTF. CDR3 DNA sequence: TGTGCCAGCAGTTTATTACAAATCCCACAGGGTACCTATGGCTACACCTTC.

This chain connects TRBV2 to TRBJ1-1; D possibly corresponds to TRBD1 (5 bases). Germline V gives CDR1 SNHLY, CDR2 FYNNEI. V was cut by 3 bases and J by 0 bases, with 14 bases left in between. The length of the CDR3 is 16 residues. CDR3 residues: CASSEGRAWMNTEAFF. As DNA, the CDR3 is TGTGCCAGCAGTGAGGGCAGGGCTTGGATGAACACTGAAGCTTTCTTT.

This clone was found many times. The chain employs TRBV19 and TRBJ1-1, with a possible D match to TRBD1 (6 bases). This CDR3 region has 15 residues. V was shortened by 0 bases and J by 2 bases, with 10 bases between the two germline ends. Germline V gene lookup returns CDR1 LNHDA and CDR2 SQIVND (reference sequence). CDR3 coding DNA: TGTGCCAGTAGTATAGATGGACAGTATAACACTGAAGCTTTCTTT. Translated, it gives CASSIDGQYNTEAFF.

J is TRBJ2-1 and V is TRBV7-2, with D perhaps matching TRBD2 (6 bases). Trimming cost V 5 bases and J 2 bases, with 13 bases left between them. CDR1 SGHTA and CDR2 FQGNSA come from the germline V gene. The CDR3 contains 15 residues. The CDR3 loop reads CASSPGDFAYNEQFF. CDR3 bases: TGTGCCAGCAGCCCCGGGGACTTCGCCTACAATGAGCAGTTCTTC.